A selection of T cell receptor beta chains follows, all from one sample in a study of shared clonotypes between healthy human individuals. Profiled with immunoSEQ multiplex PCR; TCRdb holds only in-frame clones, not every one. The repertoire holds about 820,000 clones, with approximately 92% as singletons. Sequencing input: naive CD8+ T cells sorted from blood. These receptors came from a man younger than 40 in good health. CDR3s leave out the opening cysteine and the closing phenylalanine or tryptophan. The order of the fields is V gene, J gene, CDR3 protein.

TRBV4-1	TRBJ2-7	ASSQEAARAYEQY
TRBV13	TRBJ2-3	ASSFEGSTDTQY
TRBV7-8	TRBJ2-3	ASSSPSGSTDTQY
TRBV6-1	TRBJ1-1	ASSLVDTEAF
TRBV11-3	TRBJ2-5	ASSLRPSGMETQY
TRBV27	TRBJ2-7	ASSFKGSSYEQY
TRBV6-6	TRBJ2-1	ASSYSIRESYNEQF
TRBV7-2	TRBJ2-4	ASSLTSVDPKNIQY
TRBV7-9	TRBJ1-2	ASSLKTTDGYT
TRBV13	TRBJ2-2	ASSSPGQGDTGELF